The 29 T cell receptor beta chains below were found in one sample sequenced in a study of identical twins. Each CDR3 protein gets one entry after TCRdb re-called the 5' RACE reads with MiXCR. The repertoire consists of 700,000 or so distinct CDR3 sequences, with 21% occurring once and the leading ten covering around 4.5%. These records were also assigned to another study, of T cells expressing NK-cell markers.

Sequencing was done on a sample of PBMCs. These receptors were obtained from a woman between 18 and 29 years old in good health.

The chain is built from TRBV9 and TRBJ1-2; no definite D call. The CDR3 runs to 12 residues. The V gene lost 2 bases and the J gene lost 1 base, with 3 bases spanning the gap. Per the germline V gene, CDR1 is SGDLS and CDR2 is YYNGEE. CDR3 in DNA: TGTGCCAGCAGCGTTGATAACTATGGCTACACCTTC. Translating it yields CASSVDNYGYTF.

The chain combines TRBV20-1 with TRBJ2-3; D uncertain. The CDR3 covers 12 residues. Germline-derived CDR1 and CDR2 are DFQATT and SNEGSKA (reference sequence). The germline V and J ends were trimmed by 6 bases and 2 bases, with 9 bases remaining between them. CDR3 residues: CSATVFTDTQYF. The CDR3 DNA reads TGCAGTGCCACCGTTTTCACAGATACGCAGTATTTT.

The chain couples TRBV6-2 or TRBV6-3 to TRBJ2-4; 8 bases line up with TRBD1. Germline V CDR1 and CDR2: MNHEY, SVGEGT. This CDR3 contains 21 residues. Losses at the gene ends were 6 bases for V and 0 bases for J; bases not matched to a gene: 22. The CDR3 sequence: CASSPSPGGPDIRLAKNIQYF. The CDR3, as DNA: TGTGCCAGCAGCCCCTCCCCAGGGGGCCCAGACATCAGACTAGCCAAAAACATTCAGTACTTC.

The sample holds many counts of this clonotype. J is TRBJ2-7 and V is TRBV6-6; D not resolved. Germline V gives CDR1 MNHNY, CDR2 SVGAGI (reference sequence). The germline V and J ends were trimmed by 8 bases and 6 bases, with 8 bases remaining between them. The CDR3 contains 10 residues. The CDR3 sequence: CASGWVEQYF. The CDR3 nucleotides read TGTGCCAGCGGGTGGGTCGAGCAGTACTTC.

This chain links TRBV7-9 with TRBJ2-1; D call uncertain. The V and J ends lost 6 bases and 7 bases respectively, with 10 bases between them. Germline CDR1 SEHNR, CDR2 FQNEAQ (reference sequence). The CDR3 is made up of 12 amino acids. DNA for the CDR3: TGTGCCAGCAGTAATAATGGGAATGAGCAGTTCTTC. Protein sequence: CASSNNGNEQFF.

The rearrangement links TRBV5-1 to TRBJ2-1; the match to TRBD2 covers 11 bases. The CDR3 totals 14 residues. Trimming took 5 bases from V and 10 from J; bases not matched to a gene: 8. The germline V gene encodes CDR1 SGHRS and CDR2 YFSETQ. DNA for the CDR3: TGCGCCAGCAGAGGAACTAGCGGGAGCTTGGAGCAGTTCTTC. Amino acid sequence: CASRGTSGSLEQFF.

The CDR3 bases are TGCAGTGCTAGAAAAGAAGCGAGATACGAGCAGTACTTC. Encoded protein: CSARKEARYEQYF. This chain joins TRBV20-1 and TRBJ2-7; the D is unclear. V gave up 2 bases and J gave up 4 bases, with 12 bases separating them. The CDR3 has 13 residues. Germline CDR1 and CDR2: DFQATT and SNEGSKA (reference sequence).

This clonotype has only a few counts. This chain connects TRBV9 to TRBJ2-3; TRBD2 matches at 7 bases. V was pared by 3 bases and J by 0 bases, with 4 bases of the junction left unmatched. Per germline, CDR1 SGDLS and CDR2 YYNGEE. The CDR3 loop spans 15 amino acids. The CDR3 here is CASSEGGRSTDTQYF. In DNA, the CDR3 is TGTGCCAGCAGCGAGGGAGGGAGGAGCACAGATACGCAGTATTTT.

The rearrangement joins TRBV9 to TRBJ1-2; D ambiguous. Trimming took 0 bases from V and 5 from J, leaving 14 bases between them. The CDR3 has 15 amino acids. Germline-derived CDR1 and CDR2 are SGDLS and YYNGEE. The CDR3 sequence: CASSVADRGSYGYTF. The CDR3 DNA reads TGTGCCAGCAGCGTAGCTGACCGGGGTAGTTATGGCTACACCTTC.

The V gene is TRBV12-3 or TRBV12-4, the J gene TRBJ2-1, with a possible D match to TRBD2 (5 bases). The CDR3 spans 14 residues. Deletions cut 3 bases from V and 8 bases from J, with 14 bases between. The CDR3 bases are TGTGCCAGCAGTTTCTGTGGGAGACTTGATGAGCAGTTCTTC. This sequence encodes CASSFCGRLDEQFF.

The chain combines TRBV20-1 with TRBJ2-1, with D unclear. Germline CDR1 reads DFQATT; CDR2 reads SNEGSKA (reference sequence). Between the trimmed V and J ends, which lost 2 bases and 0 bases, there was a span of 8 bases. The CDR3 has 14 residues. In DNA, the CDR3 is TGCAGTGCTAGATGGCTGAGCTCCTACAATGAGCAGTTCTTC. Translating it yields CSARWLSSYNEQFF.

This clonotype was seen only a few times. The rearrangement links TRBV7-9 to TRBJ2-7, with D perhaps given as TRBD1 or TRBD2 (5 bases each). Germline CDR1 SEHNR, CDR2 FQNEAQ (reference sequence). V lost 5 bases and J 4 bases, leaving 15 bases between the germline ends. This CDR3 comprises 14 residues. CDR3 coding DNA: TGTGCCAGCAGCCCCGGGACCGATGGATACGAGCAGTACTTC. Translated: CASSPGTDGYEQYF.

This clonotype appeared a few times. The chain couples TRBV7-9 to TRBJ2-1, with no clear D. The germline V gene encodes CDR1 SEHNR and CDR2 FQNEAQ (reference sequence). V lost 3 bases, J lost 8 bases, and 11 bases lay in between. This CDR3 has 13 amino acids. CDR3 DNA sequence: TGTGCCAGCAGCTTTGAGGCCACGGATGAGCAGTTCTTC. It specifies CASSFEATDEQFF.

The rearrangement joins TRBV7-9 to TRBJ2-4; a possible D gene is TRBD2 (6 bases). V gave up 3 bases and J gave up 7 bases, with 10 bases separating them. From germline, CDR1 is SEHNR and CDR2 FQNEAQ (reference sequence). This CDR3 is 13 amino acids long. CDR3: CASSLAAGNIQYF. CDR3 nucleotide sequence: TGTGCCAGCAGCTTGGCCGCGGGGAACATTCAGTACTTC.

The rearrangement uses TRBV5-1 and TRBJ2-5; TRBD1 might be the D (7 bases). The CDR3 is 15 residues long. Trimming shortened V by 4 bases and J by 5 bases, and 18 bases separated the two germline ends. CDR1 is SGHRS, CDR2 YFSETQ, per germline. Written as DNA, the CDR3 is TGCGCCAGCAGCCTGCGTCCAGGGGGGAAGGAGACCCAGTACTTC. This gives the protein CASSLRPGGKETQYF. The entire variable domain, with the rest obtained from reference TRBV5-1 and TRBJ2-5, is as follows: KAGVTQTPRYLIKTRGQQVTLSCSPISGHRSVSWYQQTPGQGLQFLFEYFSETQRNKGNFPGRFSGRQFSNSRSEMNVSTLELGDSALYLCASSLRPGGKETQYFGPGTRLLVL.

On this clonotype: The junction departs from the called germline gene at one end, perhaps through a read error. The rearrangement links TRBV12-3 or TRBV12-4 to TRBJ2-1; D gene uncertain. This CDR3 has 13 residues. CDR3 in DNA: TGTACCAGCAGTTCCTCCGCGGCTTATGAGCAGTTCTTC. Translated: CTSSSSAAYEQFF.

This clonotype was counted many times. The chain couples TRBV7-9 to TRBJ2-3; 7 nucleotides align to TRBD1. The V gene's germline CDR1 is SEHNR and CDR2 FQNEAQ (reference sequence). This CDR3 is 15 amino acids long. The junction had 6 bases not matched to a gene; V was cut back by 5 bases and J by 1 base. CDR3 amino acids: CASSLDRRRTDTQYF. CDR3 DNA sequence: TGTGCCAGCAGCCTGGACAGGCGACGCACAGATACGCAGTATTTT. The variable domain in full, with the rest retrieved from reference TRBV7-9 and TRBJ2-3, is DTGVSQNPRHKITKRGQNVTFRCDPISEHNRLYWYRQTLGQGPEFLTYFQNEAQLEKSRLLSDRFSAERPKGSFSTLEIQRTEQGDSAMYLCASSLDRRRTDTQYFGPGTRLTVL.

The sample holds a few counts of this clonotype. V gene TRBV18 combines with J gene TRBJ2-7; TRBD2 matches 16 bases. Germline lookup yields CDR1 KGHSH and CDR2 LQKENI. The ends lost 2 bases at V and 0 bases at J; junction bases unmatched: 7. CDR3 length equals 19 residues. The CDR3 loop is CASSPASGTSGRASYEQYF. The CDR3 DNA follows: TGTGCCAGCTCACCAGCGTCCGGGACTAGCGGGAGGGCCTCCTACGAGCAGTACTTC.

V usage is TRBV10-1 and J usage is TRBJ2-2, with 8 bases aligning to TRBD2. Germline V gene lookup returns CDR1 WNHNN and CDR2 SYGVQD (reference sequence). This CDR3 region has 18 residues. After removal of 9 bases from V and 3 bases from J, the junction contained 18 bases not matched to a gene. The CDR3 is CASRPGLVLHSDTGELFF. CDR3 nucleotide sequence: TGCGCCAGTAGACCGGGACTAGTTCTTCATTCGGACACCGGGGAGCTGTTTTTT.

The V gene is TRBV20-1, the J gene TRBJ2-3; TRBD2 is a possible D gene (6 bases). CDR3 length: 14 residues. CDR1 is DFQATT and CDR2 is SNEGSKA in the germline V gene (reference sequence). V lost 3 bases to trimming and J lost 2 bases, with 12 bases between them. Written as DNA, the CDR3 is TGCAGTGCTAGCTACGGAGGGACCACAGATACGCAGTATTTT. Translation: CSASYGGTTDTQYF.

The chain has TRBV14 and TRBJ2-6, with D possibly matching TRBD2 (5 bases). V was shortened by 5 bases and J by 3 bases, with 17 bases between the two germline ends. This CDR3 region has 17 residues. The germline V gene has CDR1 SGHDN and CDR2 FVKESK. CDR3 in DNA: TGTGCCAGCAGCGCCGGGATTTTGACACGTGGGGCCAACGTCCTGACTTTC. Translating gives CASSAGILTRGANVLTF.

This clonotype has only a few counts. The rearrangement uses TRBV15 and TRBJ2-5, with D hard to call. Looked up from germline, CDR1 is LNHNV and CDR2 is YYDKDF (reference sequence). V was clipped by 3 bases and J by 5 bases, with 4 bases between them. There are 11 residues in the CDR3. The CDR3: CATSRGETQYF. The CDR3, as DNA: TGTGCCACCAGCAGGGGGGAGACCCAGTACTTC.

This clonotype was detected a few times. This chain joins TRBV7-6 and TRBJ2-3; no reliable D call. The germline CDR1 and CDR2 sequences are SGHVS and FNYEAQ. V shed 2 bases and J shed 6 bases, with 9 bases lying between them. This CDR3 comprises 13 residues. The CDR3 protein is CASSLKPVDTQYF. The CDR3 coding sequence is TGTGCCAGCAGCTTAAAGCCCGTCGATACGCAGTATTTT.

The chain has TRBV29-1 and TRBJ1-1; 8 bases line up with TRBD1. The germline CDR1 and CDR2 sequences are SQVTM and ANQGSEA. CDR3 size: 11 residues. V trimming: 7 bases; J trimming: 8 bases; junction bases outside the gene matches: 6. CDR3 residues: CSDSGQGEAFF. The CDR3 DNA follows: TGCAGCGACTCCGGACAGGGCGAAGCTTTCTTT.

The gene calls are TRBV5-1 and TRBJ2-3; 9 bases are a match to TRBD2. With V trimmed by 4 bases and J by 3 bases, 3 bases remained unmatched. Germline V lookup: CDR1 SGHRS, CDR2 YFSETQ. The CDR3 sequence is 14 residues long. The CDR3 nucleotides read TGCGCCAGCAGCGGTAGCGGGAGAACAGATACGCAGTATTTT. Translated: CASSGSGRTDTQYF.

The chain is built from TRBV9 and TRBJ1-6; TRBD1 is a possible D gene (5 bases). Trimming removed 3 bases from V and 7 bases from J, with 14 bases in between. The CDR3 spans 15 residues. Germline CDR1 reads SGDLS; CDR2 reads YYNGEE. CDR3 amino acids: CASSGGDPRNSPLHF. CDR3 nucleotide sequence: TGTGCCAGCAGCGGGGGGGACCCCAGAAATTCACCCCTCCACTTT.

This clonotype has only a few counts. The chain uses TRBV9 and TRBJ2-2, with TRBD1 matching 7 bases. Trimming cost V 6 bases and J 4 bases; bases outside gene matches: 6. The CDR3 length is 14 residues. The germline gives CDR1 SGDLS, CDR2 YYNGEE. The CDR3 nucleotides are TGTGCCAGCACCGGACAGGACCGCACCGGGGAGCTGTTTTTT. Translation: CASTGQDRTGELFF.

This clonotype came up many times. V is TRBV3-1 and J is TRBJ2-7; no definite D call. Germline values: CDR1 LGHDT, CDR2 YNNKEL (reference sequence). The CDR3 is 11 amino acids. V lost 3 bases and J lost 3, with 3 bases in between. DNA of the CDR3: TGTGCCAGCAGCCAGAACTACGAGCAGTACTTC. As protein: CASSQNYEQYF.

J is TRBJ1-1 and V is TRBV6-5; D is unresolved. CDR3 length equals 13 residues. The germline CDR1 and CDR2 sequences are MNHEY and SVGAGI. Trimming removed 1 base from V and 0 bases from J, with 3 bases in between. The CDR3 is CASSYLVNTEAFF. The CDR3 bases are TGTGCCAGCAGTTACTTGGTGAACACTGAAGCTTTCTTT.